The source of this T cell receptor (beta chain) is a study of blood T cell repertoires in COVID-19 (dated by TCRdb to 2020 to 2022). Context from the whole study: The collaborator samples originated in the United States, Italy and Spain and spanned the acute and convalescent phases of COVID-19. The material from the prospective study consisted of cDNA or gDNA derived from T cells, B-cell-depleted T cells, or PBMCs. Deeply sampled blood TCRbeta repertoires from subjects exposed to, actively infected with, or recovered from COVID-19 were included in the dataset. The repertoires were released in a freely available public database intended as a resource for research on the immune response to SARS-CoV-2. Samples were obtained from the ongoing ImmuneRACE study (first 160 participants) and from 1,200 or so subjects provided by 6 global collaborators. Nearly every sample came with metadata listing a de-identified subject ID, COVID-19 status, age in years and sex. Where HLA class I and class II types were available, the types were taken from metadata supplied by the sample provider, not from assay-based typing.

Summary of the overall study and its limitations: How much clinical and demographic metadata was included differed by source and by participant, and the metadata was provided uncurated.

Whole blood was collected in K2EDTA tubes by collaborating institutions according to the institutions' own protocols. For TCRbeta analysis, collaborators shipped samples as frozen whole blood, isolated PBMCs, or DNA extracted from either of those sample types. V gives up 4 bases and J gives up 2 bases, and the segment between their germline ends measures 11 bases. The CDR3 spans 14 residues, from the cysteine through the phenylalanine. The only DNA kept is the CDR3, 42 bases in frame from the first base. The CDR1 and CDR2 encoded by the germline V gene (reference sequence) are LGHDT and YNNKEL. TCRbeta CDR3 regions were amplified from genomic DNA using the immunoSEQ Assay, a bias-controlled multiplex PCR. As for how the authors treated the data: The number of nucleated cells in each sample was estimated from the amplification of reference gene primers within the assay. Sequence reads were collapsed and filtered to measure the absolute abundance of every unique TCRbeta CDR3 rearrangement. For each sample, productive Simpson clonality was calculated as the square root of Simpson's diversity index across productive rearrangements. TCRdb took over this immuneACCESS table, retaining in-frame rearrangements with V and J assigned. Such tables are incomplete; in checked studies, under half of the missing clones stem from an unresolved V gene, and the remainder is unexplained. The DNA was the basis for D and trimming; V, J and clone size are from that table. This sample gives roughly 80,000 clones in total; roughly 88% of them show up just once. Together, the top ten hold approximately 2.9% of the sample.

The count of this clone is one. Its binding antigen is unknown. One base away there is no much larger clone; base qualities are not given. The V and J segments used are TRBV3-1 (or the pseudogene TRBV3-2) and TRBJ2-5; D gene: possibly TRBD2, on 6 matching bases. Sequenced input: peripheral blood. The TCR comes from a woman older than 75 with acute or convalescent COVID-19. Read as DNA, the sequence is TGTGCCAGCAGCCTATGGACTACACAAGAGACCCAGTACTTC. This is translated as CASSLWTTQETQYF.